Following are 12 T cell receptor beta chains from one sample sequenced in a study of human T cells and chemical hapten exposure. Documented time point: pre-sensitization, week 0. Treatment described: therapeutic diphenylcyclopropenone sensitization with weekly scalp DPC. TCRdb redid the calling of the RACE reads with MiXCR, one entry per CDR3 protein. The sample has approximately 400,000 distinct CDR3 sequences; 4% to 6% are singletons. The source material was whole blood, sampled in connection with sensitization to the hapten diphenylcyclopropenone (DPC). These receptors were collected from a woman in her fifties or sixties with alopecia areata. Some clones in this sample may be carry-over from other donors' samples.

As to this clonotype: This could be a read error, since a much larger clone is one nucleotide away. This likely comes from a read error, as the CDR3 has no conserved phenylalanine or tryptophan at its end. CDR3 nucleotide sequence: TGTGCCTTGACTAGCGGGAGTACAGATACGCAGTATTAT. It translates to CALTSGSTDTQYY. J is TRBJ2-3 and V is TRBV30; 12 bases are a match to TRBD2. This CDR3 contains 13 residues. Germline V CDR1 and CDR2: GTSNPN, SVGIG (reference sequence). V trimming: 7 bases; J trimming: 3 bases; junction bases outside the gene matches: 2.

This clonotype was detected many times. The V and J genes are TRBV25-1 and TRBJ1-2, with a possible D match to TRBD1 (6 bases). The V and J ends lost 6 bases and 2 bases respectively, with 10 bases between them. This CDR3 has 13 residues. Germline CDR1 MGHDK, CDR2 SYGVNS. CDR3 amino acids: CASRRTDNYGYTF. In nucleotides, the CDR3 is TGTGCCAGCAGACGGACAGACAACTATGGCTACACCTTC.

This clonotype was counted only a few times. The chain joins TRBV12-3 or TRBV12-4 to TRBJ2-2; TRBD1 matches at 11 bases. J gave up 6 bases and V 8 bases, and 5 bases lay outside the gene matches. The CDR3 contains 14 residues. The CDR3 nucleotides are TGTGCCAGCTTGGGACAGGGGGGTTCCGGGGAGCTGTTTTTT. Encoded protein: CASLGQGGSGELFF.

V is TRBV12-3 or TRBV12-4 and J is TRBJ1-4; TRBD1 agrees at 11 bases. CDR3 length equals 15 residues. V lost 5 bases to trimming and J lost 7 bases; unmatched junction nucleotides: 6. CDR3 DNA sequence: TGTGCCAGCAGTACCCGGGACAGGGGGGGTGAAAAACTGTTTTTT. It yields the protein CASSTRDRGGEKLFF.

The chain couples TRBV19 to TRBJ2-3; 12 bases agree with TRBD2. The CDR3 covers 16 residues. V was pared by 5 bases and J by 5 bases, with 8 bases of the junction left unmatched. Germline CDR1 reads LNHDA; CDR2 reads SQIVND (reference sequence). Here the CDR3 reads CASSGRLAGDKDTQYF. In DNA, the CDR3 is TGTGCCAGTAGTGGTCGACTAGCGGGAGATAAAGATACGCAGTATTTT.

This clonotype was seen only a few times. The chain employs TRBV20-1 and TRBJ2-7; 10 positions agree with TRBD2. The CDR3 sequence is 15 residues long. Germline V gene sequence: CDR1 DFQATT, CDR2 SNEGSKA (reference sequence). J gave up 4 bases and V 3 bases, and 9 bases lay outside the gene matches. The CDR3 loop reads CSASIPGLALYEQYF. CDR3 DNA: TGCAGTGCTAGTATCCCGGGACTAGCGCTTTACGAGCAGTACTTC.

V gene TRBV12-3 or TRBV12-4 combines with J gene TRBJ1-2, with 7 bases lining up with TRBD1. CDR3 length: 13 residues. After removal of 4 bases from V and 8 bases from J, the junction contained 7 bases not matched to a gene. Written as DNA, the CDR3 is TGTGCCAGCAGTTCCACCCTAGGGGGCGGCTACACCTTC. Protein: CASSSTLGGGYTF.

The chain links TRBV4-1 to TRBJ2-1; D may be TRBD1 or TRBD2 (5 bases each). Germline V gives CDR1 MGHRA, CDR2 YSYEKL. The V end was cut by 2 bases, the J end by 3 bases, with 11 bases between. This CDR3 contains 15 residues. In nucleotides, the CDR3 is TGCGCCAGCAGCCAACCCCGGGACCGCTACAATGAGCAGTTCTTC. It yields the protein CASSQPRDRYNEQFF.

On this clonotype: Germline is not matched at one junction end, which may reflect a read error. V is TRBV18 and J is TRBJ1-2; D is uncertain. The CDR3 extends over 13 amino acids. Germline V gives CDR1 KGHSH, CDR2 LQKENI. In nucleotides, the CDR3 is TGTACCAGCTCACCAGGATCCGACTATGGCTACACCTTC. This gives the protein CTSSPGSDYGYTF.

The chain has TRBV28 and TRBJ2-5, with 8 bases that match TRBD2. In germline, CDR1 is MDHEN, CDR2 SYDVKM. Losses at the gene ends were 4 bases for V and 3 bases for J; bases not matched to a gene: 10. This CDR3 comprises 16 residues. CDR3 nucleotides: TGTGCCAGCAGTTCCCATAGCGGGACTACAGAAGAGACCCAGTACTTC. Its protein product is CASSSHSGTTEETQYF.

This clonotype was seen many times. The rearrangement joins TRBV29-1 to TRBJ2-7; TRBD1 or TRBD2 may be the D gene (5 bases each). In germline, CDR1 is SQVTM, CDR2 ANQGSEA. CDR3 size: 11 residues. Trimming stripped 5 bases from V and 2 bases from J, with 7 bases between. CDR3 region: CSVRGTYEQYF. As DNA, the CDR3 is TGCAGCGTTCGGGGCACCTACGAGCAGTACTTC.

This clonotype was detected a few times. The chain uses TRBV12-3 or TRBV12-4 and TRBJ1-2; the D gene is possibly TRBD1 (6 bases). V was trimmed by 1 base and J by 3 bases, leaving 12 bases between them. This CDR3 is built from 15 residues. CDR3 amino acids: CASSLEGGGHYGYTF. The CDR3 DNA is TGTGCCAGCAGTTTAGAGGGAGGGGGACACTATGGCTACACCTTC.